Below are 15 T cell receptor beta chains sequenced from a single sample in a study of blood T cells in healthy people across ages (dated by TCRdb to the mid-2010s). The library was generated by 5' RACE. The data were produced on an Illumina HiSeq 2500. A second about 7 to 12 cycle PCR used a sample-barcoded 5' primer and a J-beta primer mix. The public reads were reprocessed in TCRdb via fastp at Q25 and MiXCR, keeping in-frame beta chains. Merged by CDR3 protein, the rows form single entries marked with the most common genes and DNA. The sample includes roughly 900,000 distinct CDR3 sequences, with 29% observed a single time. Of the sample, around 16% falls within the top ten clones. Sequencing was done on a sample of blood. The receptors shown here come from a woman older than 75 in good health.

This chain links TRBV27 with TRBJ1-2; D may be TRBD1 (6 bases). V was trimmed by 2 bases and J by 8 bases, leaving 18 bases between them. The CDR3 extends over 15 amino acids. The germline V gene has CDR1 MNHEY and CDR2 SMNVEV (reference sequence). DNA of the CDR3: TGTGCCAGCAGTTTAAGTGGGTCGGGGGGGCGCGGCTACACCTTC. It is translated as CASSLSGSGGRGYTF.

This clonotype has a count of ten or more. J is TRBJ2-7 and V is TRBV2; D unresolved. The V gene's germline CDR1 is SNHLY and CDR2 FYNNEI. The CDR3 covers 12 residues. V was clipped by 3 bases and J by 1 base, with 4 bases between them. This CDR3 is CASSENSYEQYF. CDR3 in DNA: TGTGCCAGCAGTGAGAATTCCTACGAGCAGTACTTC.

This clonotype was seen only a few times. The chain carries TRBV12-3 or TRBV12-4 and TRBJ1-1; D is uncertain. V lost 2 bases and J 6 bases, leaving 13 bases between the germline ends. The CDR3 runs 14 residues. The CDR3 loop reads CASSLTLVAPEAFF. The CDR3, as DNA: TGTGCCAGCAGTTTAACATTGGTTGCCCCTGAAGCTTTCTTT.

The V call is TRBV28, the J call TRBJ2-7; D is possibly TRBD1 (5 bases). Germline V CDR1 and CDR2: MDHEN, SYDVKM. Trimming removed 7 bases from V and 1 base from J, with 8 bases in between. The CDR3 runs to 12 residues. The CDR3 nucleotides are TGTGCCAGCAACAGGTTTTCCTACGAGCAGTACTTC. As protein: CASNRFSYEQYF.

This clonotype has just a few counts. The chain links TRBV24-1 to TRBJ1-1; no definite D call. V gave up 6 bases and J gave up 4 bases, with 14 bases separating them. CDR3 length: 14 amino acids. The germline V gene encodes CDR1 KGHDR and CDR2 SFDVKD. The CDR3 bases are TGTGCCACCAGTATAGGAGGGAAGAGCACTGAAGCTTTCTTT. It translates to CATSIGGKSTEAFF.

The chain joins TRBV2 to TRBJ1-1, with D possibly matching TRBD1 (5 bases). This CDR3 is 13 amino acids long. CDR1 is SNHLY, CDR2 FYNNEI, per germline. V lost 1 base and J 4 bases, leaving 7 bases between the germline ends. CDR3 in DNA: TGTGCCAGCAGTGAAGAGGGGAGCACTGAAGCTTTCTTT. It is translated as CASSEEGSTEAFF.

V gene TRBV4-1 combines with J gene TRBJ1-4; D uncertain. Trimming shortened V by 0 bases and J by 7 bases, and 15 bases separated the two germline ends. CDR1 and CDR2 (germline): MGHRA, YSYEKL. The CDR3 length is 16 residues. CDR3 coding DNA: TGCGCCAGCAGCCAAGAACCGCCCGGGTCGTTTGAAAAACTGTTTTTT. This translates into CASSQEPPGSFEKLFF.

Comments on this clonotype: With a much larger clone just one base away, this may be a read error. CDR3 in DNA: TGTGCCGGCAGCTTCGCAGGGGGCACTGAAGCTTTCTTT. Translated, it gives CAGSFAGGTEAFF. The genes are TRBV7-2 and TRBJ1-1; 7 bases agree with TRBD1. Per germline, CDR1 SGHTA and CDR2 FQGNSA. The CDR3 totals 13 residues.

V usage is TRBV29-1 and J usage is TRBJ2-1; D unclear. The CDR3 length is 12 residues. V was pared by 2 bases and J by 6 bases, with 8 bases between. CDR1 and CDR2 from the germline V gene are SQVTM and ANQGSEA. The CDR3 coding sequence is TGCAGCGTTGAACCCCTAGGCAATGAGCAGTTCTTC. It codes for CSVEPLGNEQFF.

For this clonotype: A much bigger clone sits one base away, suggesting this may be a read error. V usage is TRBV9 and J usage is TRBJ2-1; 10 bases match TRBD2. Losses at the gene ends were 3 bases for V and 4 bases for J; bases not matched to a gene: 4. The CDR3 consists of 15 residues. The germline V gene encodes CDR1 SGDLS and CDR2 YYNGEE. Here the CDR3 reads CASSAASGGYNEQFF. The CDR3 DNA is TGTGCCAGCAGCGCCGCTAGCGGGGGTTACAATGAGCAGTTCTTC.

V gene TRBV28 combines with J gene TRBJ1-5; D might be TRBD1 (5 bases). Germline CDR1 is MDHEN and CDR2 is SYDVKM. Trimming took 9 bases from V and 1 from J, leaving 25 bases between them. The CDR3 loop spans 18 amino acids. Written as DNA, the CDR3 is TGTGCCAGTTTCGGTCAGGGCGTAATGTGGGGGAGCAATCAGCCCCAGCATTTT. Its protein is CASFGQGVMWGSNQPQHF. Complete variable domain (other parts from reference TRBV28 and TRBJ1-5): DVKVTQSSRYLVKRTGEKVFLECVQDMDHENMFWYRQDPGLGLRLIYFSYDVKMKEKGDIPEGYSVSREKKERFSLILESASTNQTSMYLCASFGQGVMWGSNQPQHFGDGTRLSIL.

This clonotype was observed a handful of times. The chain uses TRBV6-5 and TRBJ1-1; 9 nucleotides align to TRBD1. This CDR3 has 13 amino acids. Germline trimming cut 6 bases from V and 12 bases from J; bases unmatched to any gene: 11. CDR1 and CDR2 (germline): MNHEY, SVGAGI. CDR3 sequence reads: CASSLTGGRGTFF. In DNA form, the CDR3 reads TGTGCCAGCAGCCTGACAGGGGGACGGGGGACTTTCTTT.

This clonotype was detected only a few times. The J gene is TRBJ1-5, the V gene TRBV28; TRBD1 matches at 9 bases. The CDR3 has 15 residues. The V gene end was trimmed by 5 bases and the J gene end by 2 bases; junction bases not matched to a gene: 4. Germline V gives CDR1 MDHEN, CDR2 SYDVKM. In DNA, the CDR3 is TGTGCCAGCAGTGGAACAGGGGGCGGCAATCAGCCCCAGCATTTT. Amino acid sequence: CASSGTGGGNQPQHF.

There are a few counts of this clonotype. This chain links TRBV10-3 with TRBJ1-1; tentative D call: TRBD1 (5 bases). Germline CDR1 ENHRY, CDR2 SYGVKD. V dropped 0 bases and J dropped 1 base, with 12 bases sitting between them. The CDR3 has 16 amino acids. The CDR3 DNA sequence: TGTGCCATCAGTGAGTCTGGGGGGTATAGGAACACTGAAGCTTTCTTT. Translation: CAISESGGYRNTEAFF.

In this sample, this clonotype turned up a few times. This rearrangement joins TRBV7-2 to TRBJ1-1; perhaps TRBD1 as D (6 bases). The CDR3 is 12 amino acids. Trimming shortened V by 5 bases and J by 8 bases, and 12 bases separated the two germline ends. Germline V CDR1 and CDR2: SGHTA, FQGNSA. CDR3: CASSRRDIEAFF. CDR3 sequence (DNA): TGTGCCAGCAGCCGCCGGGACATAGAAGCTTTCTTT.